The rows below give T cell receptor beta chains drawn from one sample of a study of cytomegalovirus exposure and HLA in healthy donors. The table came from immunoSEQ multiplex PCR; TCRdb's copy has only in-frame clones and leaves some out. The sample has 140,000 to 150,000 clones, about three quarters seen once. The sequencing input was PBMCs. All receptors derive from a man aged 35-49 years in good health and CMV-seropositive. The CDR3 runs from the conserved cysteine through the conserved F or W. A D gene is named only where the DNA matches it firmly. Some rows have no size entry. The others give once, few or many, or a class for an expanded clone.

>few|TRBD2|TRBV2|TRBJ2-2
CASRRTSGRAGELFF
TGTGCCAGCAGGCGGACTAGCGGGAGGGCCGGGGAGCTGTTTTTT
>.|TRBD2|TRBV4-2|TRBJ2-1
CASSLAMRLAGGNHEQFF
TGTGCCAGCAGCCTAGCCATGAGACTAGCGGGAGGCAATCATGAGCAGTTCTTC
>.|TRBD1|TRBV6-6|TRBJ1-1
CASRHGQVTEAFF
TGTGCCAGCAGACATGGACAGGTCACTGAAGCTTTCTTT
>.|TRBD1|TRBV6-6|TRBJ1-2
CASSALQGAVGGYTF
TGTGCCAGCAGTGCCCTACAGGGGGCGGTCGGTGGCTACACCTTC
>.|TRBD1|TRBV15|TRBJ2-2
CATSRGGQANTGELFF
TGTGCCACCAGCAGGGGGGGACAGGCGAACACCGGGGAGCTGTTTTTT
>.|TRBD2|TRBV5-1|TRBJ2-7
CASSLLAGATSEQYF
TGCGCCAGCAGCTTACTAGCGGGAGCCACCAGCGAGCAGTACTTC
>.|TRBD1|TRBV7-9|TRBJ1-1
CASSLGQGETEAFF
TGTGCCAGCAGCTTAGGACAGGGGGAAACTGAAGCTTTCTTT
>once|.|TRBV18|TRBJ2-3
CASSFLEGKTGDTQYF
TGTGCCAGCTCCTTCCTTGAAGGAAAAACCGGGGATACGCAGTATTTT
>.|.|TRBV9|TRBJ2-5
CASSTNTGGGEETQYF
TGTGCCAGCAGCACGAATACAGGGGGAGGGGAAGAGACCCAGTACTTC
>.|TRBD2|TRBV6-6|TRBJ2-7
CASTLTSGPYEQYF
TGTGCCAGCACTCTGACTAGCGGACCCTACGAGCAGTACTTC
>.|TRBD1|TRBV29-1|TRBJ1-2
CSVGDRGNYGYTF
TGCAGCGTTGGAGACAGGGGTAACTATGGCTACACCTTC
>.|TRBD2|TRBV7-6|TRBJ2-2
CASGNQAGAITGELFF
TGTGCCAGCGGAAATCAAGCGGGAGCGATCACCGGGGAGCTGTTTTTT
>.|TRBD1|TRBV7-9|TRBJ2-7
CASSLTGSSYEQYF
TGTGCCAGCAGCTTGACAGGGAGCTCCTACGAGCAGTACTTC
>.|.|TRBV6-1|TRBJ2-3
CASRASPGSPDTQYF
TGTGCCAGCAGGGCCTCTCCCGGGAGCCCGGATACGCAGTATTTT
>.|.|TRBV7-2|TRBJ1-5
CASSPQGLQPQHF
TGTGCCAGCAGCCCCCAGGGACTTCAGCCCCAGCATTTT
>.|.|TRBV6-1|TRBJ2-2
CASSERLRNTGELFF
TGTGCCAGCAGTGAACGACTGAGAAACACCGGGGAGCTGTTTTTT
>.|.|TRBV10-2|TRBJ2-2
CASSVSRAGTGELFF
TGCGCCAGCAGTGTCTCGAGGGCCGGGACCGGGGAGCTGTTTTTT
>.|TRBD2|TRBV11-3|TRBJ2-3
CASSLDSGRGTDTQYF
TGTGCCAGCAGCTTGGATAGCGGGAGGGGCACAGATACGCAGTATTTT
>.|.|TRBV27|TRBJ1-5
CASKGGRSNQPQHF
TGTGCCAGCAAGGGAGGACGGAGCAATCAGCCCCAGCATTTT
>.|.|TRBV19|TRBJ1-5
CASSIEQGYQPQHF
TGTGCCAGTAGTATTGAACAGGGTTATCAGCCCCAGCATTTT
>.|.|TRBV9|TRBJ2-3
CASSTERTTHTDTQYF
TGTGCCAGCAGCACCGAGAGGACTACCCACACAGATACGCAGTATTTT
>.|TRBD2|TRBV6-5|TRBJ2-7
CASRPLADDSYEQYF
TGTGCCAGCAGACCACTAGCGGATGACTCCTACGAGCAGTACTTC
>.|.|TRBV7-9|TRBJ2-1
CASSYGLEQFF
TGTGCCAGCAGCTACGGACTAGAGCAGTTCTTC
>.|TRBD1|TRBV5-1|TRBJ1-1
CASSFDRGSEAFF
TGCGCCAGCAGCTTCGACAGGGGCAGTGAAGCTTTCTTT
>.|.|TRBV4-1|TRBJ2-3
CASSQEKGRGHPSTDTQYF
TGCGCCAGCAGCCAAGAGAAGGGACGGGGACACCCGAGCACAGATACGCAGTATTTT
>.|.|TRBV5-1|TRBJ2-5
CASSPRTSLEETQYF
TGCGCCAGCAGCCCTAGGACAAGTCTGGAGGAGACCCAGTACTTC
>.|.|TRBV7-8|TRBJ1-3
CASSPSRPGNTIYF
TGTGCCAGCAGCCCTAGCCGGCCTGGAAACACCATATATTTT
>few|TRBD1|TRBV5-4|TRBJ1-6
CASSADRGVGSPLHF
TGTGCCAGCAGCGCGGACAGGGGAGTGGGATCACCCCTCCACTTT
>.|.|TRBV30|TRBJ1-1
CAWSVRGNTEAFF
TGTGCCTGGAGTGTGCGCGGGAACACTGAAGCTTTCTTT
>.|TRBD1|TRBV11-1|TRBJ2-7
CASSLEGGQAYEQYF
TGTGCCAGCAGCTTAGAAGGGGGACAGGCCTACGAGCAGTACTTC
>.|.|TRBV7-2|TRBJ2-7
CASSLEQGISYEQYF
TGTGCCAGCAGCTTAGAGCAGGGTATTTCCTACGAGCAGTACTTC
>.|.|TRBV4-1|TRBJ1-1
CASSQEHRLYTEAFF
TGCGCCAGCAGCCAAGAACACAGGTTGTACACTGAAGCTTTCTTT
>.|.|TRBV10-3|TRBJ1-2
CAISDSMGGRTGHGYTF
TGTGCCATCAGTGATTCGATGGGGGGACGAACGGGACATGGCTACACCTTC
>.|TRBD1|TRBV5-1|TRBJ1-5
CASSLGDRDQPQHF
TGCGCCAGCAGCTTGGGGGACAGGGATCAGCCCCAGCATTTT
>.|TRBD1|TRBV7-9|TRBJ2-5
CASSSGDRVAETQYF
TGTGCCAGCAGCTCAGGGGACAGGGTCGCAGAGACCCAGTACTTC
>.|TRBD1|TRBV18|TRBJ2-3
CASSQGQGKITDTQYF
TGTGCCAGCTCACAGGGACAGGGAAAAATCACAGATACGCAGTATTTT